The clone carrying this T cell receptor (beta chain) has ten or more counts. This entry is derived from a study of T cells in Graves' hyperthyroidism and ophthalmopathy. The TCR beta CDR3 regions underwent amplification using RNA transcripts as the source. Carried out on the TCR CDR3, a first-round RT-PCR used the HTBI primer set. TCRdb fed the multiplex PCR reads into MiXCR, producing one record per CDR3 protein. In the table there are over 250,000 distinct CDR3 sequences, 25% to 30% of which are singletons. Diagnosis relied on clinical symptoms, serum thyroxine and TRAb, thyroid ultrasound and orbital computed tomography. PBMCs came from 9 to 10 ml fresh peripheral blood. The germline V and J ends were trimmed by 5 bases and 1 base, with 6 bases remaining between them. The CDR3 length is 13 residues. Germline assignment: CDR1 SEHNR and CDR2 FQNEAQ (reference sequence).

The chain joins TRBV7-9 to TRBJ1-3; no clear D. Sequenced: blood. This receptor was identified in a middle-aged man with Graves' hyperthyroidism that later progressed to Graves' ophthalmopathy. CDR3 nucleotides: TGTGCCAGCAGCCCCCGGTCTGGAAACACCATATATTTT. Protein: CASSPRSGNTIYF.